This T cell receptor beta chain was identified in a study of cytomegalovirus exposure and HLA in healthy donors. PCR used 60 Vbeta primers and 13 Jbeta primers. Method: immunoSEQ multiplex PCR; TCRdb's copy keeps in-frame clones and lacks some. The repertoire includes around 180,000 clones, about 78% of them detected once, and 2% to 2.5% sits in the top ten. V was clipped by 8 bases and J by 1 base, with 17 bases between them. The CDR3 runs 15 residues. Looked up from germline, CDR1 is SNHLY and CDR2 is FYNNEI. Material: PBMCs. This TCR was sampled from a man between 60 and 70 years old in good health and CMV-seronegative. The rearrangement links TRBV2 to TRBJ2-5; possibly TRBD2 for D (5 bases). The CDR3 spells CASAGLLRFQETQYF. The CDR3 coding sequence is TGTGCCAGCGCGGGCCTTCTAAGGTTCCAAGAGACCCAGTACTTC.